This T cell receptor beta chain originates from a study of beta chain features in type 1 diabetes. Study conclusions and caveats: Researchers report that Type 1 diabetes patients had moderately but significantly shorter TCRB CDR3s across all four CD4+ subsets.

Expressed TCRB transcripts were sequenced because the isolated RNA had all been reverse transcribed beforehand. TCRdb keeps only in-frame clones here, not all; method: immunoSEQ multiplex PCR. The data show about 150,000 clones, approximately 8.7% seen once. This clone was detected a few times. What it binds is not known. Germline-derived CDR1 and CDR2 are SQVTM and ANQGSEA. V gave up 5 bases and J gave up 5 bases; unmatched junction bases: 9. The CDR3 extends over 14 amino acids. V gene TRBV29-1 combines with J gene TRBJ2-1; TRBD1 matches 7 bases. Source material: central memory CD4+ T cells from blood. The origin of this receptor is a woman aged 30 to 39 with type 1 diabetes. CDR3 nucleotides: TGCAGCGTTATAAACAGGGGTGCGCACAATGAGCAGTTCTTC. It is translated as CSVINRGAHNEQFF.